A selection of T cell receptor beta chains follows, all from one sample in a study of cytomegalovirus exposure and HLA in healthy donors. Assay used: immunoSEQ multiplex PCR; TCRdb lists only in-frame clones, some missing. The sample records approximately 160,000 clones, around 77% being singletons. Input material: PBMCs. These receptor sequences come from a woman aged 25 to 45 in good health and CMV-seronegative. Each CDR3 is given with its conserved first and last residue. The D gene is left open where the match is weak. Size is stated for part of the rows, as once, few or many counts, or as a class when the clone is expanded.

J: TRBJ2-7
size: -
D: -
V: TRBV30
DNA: TGTGCCTGGGCACCGGGACACCCAACCTACGAGCAGTACTTC
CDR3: CAWAPGHPTYEQYF

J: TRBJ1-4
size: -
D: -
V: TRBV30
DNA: TGTGCCTGGAGTGTGAGTGCTGAAAAACTGTTTTTT
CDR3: CAWSVSAEKLFF

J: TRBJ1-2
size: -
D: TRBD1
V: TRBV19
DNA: TGTGCCAGTAGTATCCGGGCAGGGGGCTTTGGAGGCTACACCTTC
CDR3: CASSIRAGGFGGYTF

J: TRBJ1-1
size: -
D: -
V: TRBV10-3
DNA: TGTGCCATCAGTCGGACAGATGACACTGAAGCTTTCTTT
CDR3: CAISRTDDTEAFF

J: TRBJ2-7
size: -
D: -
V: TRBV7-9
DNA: TGTGCCAGCAGCCCTTGGGACACTCTCTACGAGCAGTACTTC
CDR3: CASSPWDTLYEQYF

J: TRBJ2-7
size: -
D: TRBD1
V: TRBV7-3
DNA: TGTGCCAGCAGCATTTACCCCGGGACAGACTCCTACGAGCAGTACTTC
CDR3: CASSIYPGTDSYEQYF

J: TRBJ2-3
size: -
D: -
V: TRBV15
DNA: TGTGCCACCAGCAGACGAGCAACAGATACGCAGTATTTT
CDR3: CATSRRATDTQYF

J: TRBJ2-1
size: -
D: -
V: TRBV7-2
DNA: TGTGCCAGCAGCTTAGGCCCCGTCGGGGAGCAGTTCTTC
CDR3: CASSLGPVGEQFF

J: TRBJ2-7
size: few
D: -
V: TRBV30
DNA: TGTGCCTGGAAGGAGGCCTACGAGCAGTACTTC
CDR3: CAWKEAYEQYF

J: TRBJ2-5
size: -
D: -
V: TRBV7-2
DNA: TGTGCTTCAGGAAGGGGCCCAGAGACCCAGTACTTC
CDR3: CASGRGPETQYF

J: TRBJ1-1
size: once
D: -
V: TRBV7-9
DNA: TGTGCCAGCAGCTCCCGGGTGGGCACTGAAGCTTTCTTT
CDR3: CASSSRVGTEAFF

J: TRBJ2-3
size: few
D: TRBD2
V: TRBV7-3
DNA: TGTGCCAGCAGCTTCGGTAGCGGGGGGGTTCCAGATACGCAGTATTTT
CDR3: CASSFGSGGVPDTQYF

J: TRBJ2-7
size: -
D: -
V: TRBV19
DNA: TGTGCCAGTAGTCCTGCGACACACTACGAGCAGTACTTC
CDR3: CASSPATHYEQYF

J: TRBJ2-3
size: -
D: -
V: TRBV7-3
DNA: TGTGCCAGCAGCCCCACTGGAAGCGGCTCATTCACAGATACGCAGTATTTT
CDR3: CASSPTGSGSFTDTQYF

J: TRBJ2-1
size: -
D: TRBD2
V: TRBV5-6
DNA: TGTGCCAGCAGCGAAGGGACTAGCGGTCCCTACAATGAGCAGTTCTTC
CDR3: CASSEGTSGPYNEQFF

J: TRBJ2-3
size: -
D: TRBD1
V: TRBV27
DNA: TGTGCCAGCAGTCCCCAGGTAGGGGGCGCGGGAGATACGCAGTATTTT
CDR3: CASSPQVGGAGDTQYF

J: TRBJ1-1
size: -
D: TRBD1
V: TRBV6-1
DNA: TGTGCCAGCACCGAGGGACAGGAGAACACTGAAGCTTTCTTT
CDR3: CASTEGQENTEAFF

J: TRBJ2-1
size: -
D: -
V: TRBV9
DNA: TGTGCCAGCAGCATCGGGACTCTTTACAATGAGCAGTTCTTC
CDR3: CASSIGTLYNEQFF

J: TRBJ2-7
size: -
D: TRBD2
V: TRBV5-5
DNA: TGTGCCAGCAGTCGACAGGTCCTAACTACTAGCGGGAGCTGGTACGAGCAGTACTTC
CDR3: CASSRQVLTTSGSWYEQYF

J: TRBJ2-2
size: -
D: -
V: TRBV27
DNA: TGTGCCAGCTCCCCGGGTGCCGGGGAGCTGTTTTTT
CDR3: CASSPGAGELFF

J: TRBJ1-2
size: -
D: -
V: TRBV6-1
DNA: TGTGCCAGCAGAACCACCTCCAGTGGCTACACCTTC
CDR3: CASRTTSSGYTF

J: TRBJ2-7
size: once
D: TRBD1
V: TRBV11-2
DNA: TGTGCCAGCAGCTTAGAAGGGGGCTCCCCCTACGAGCAGTACTTC
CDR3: CASSLEGGSPYEQYF

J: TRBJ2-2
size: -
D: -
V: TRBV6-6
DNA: TGTGCCAGCAGCGCAGCCAGGGGTAACACCGGGGAGCTGTTTTTT
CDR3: CASSAARGNTGELFF

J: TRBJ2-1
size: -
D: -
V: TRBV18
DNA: TGTGCCAGCTCACCCCGTCTGACCAGTGCGTATCCGGAGGAGCAGTTCTTC
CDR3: CASSPRLTSAYPEEQFF

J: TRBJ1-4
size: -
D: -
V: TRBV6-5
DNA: TGTGCCAGCAGTTACAAGACAGGCGTGGGAAAACTGTTTTTT
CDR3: CASSYKTGVGKLFF

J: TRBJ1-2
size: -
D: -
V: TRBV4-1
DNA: TGCGCCAGCAGCGGCGGTCATGCAGGGGTCTATGGCTACACCTTC
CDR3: CASSGGHAGVYGYTF

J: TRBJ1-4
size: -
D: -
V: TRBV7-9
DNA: TGTGCCAGCAGCTCCTTACTAGAACAGAATGAAAAACTGTTTTTT
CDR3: CASSSLLEQNEKLFF

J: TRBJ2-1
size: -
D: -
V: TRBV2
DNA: TGTGCCAGCAGTTTTGAGACAGGCCTGGGGCATGAGCAGTTCTTC
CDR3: CASSFETGLGHEQFF

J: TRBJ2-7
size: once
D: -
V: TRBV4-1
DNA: TGCGCCAGCAGACGTTTAGGGGGCTCCTACGAGCAGTACTTC
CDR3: CASRRLGGSYEQYF

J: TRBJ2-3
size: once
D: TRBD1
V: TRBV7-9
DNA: TGTGCCAGCAGCACCGGGACAGCCACAGATACGCAGTATTTT
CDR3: CASSTGTATDTQYF

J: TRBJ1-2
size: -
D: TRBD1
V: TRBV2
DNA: TGTGCCAGCAGTGAATACGACGAAGGACAGGGGGGGTTTAACTATGGCTACACCTTC
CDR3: CASSEYDEGQGGFNYGYTF

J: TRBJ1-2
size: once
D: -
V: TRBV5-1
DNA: TGCGCCAGCAGCTTGGATAGGGGAAACTATGGCTACCCCTTC
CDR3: CASSLDRGNYGYPF

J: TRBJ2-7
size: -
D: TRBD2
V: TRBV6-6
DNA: TGTGCCAGCAGCCCTCTAGCGGGAGGGTACGAGCAGTACTTC
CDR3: CASSPLAGGYEQYF

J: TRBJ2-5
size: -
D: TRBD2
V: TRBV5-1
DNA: TGCGCCAGCAGCACCGGACTAGCGGAACAAGAGACCCAGTACTTC
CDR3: CASSTGLAEQETQYF

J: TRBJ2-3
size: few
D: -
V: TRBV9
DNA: TGTGCCAGCAGCGAGCCCTGGGGGGGCCATTCCGATACGCAGTATTTT
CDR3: CASSEPWGGHSDTQYF

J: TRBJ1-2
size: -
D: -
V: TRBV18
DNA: TGTGCCAGCTCACCGCAGACCGGGACACGGCGCTATGGCTACACCTTC
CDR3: CASSPQTGTRRYGYTF

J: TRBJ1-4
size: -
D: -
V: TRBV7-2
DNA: TGTGCCAGCAGCTTAGTCGGCGGACAGCCTAATGAAAAACTGTTTTTT
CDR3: CASSLVGGQPNEKLFF

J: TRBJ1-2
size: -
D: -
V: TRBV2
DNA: TGTGCCAGCAGTGACAGATACTATGGCTACACCTTC
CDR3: CASSDRYYGYTF

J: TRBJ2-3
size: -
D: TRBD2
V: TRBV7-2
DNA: TGTGCCAGCACTCTAGCGGTCACAGATACGCAGTATTTT
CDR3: CASTLAVTDTQYF

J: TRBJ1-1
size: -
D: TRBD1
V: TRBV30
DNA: TGTGCCTGGAGTGCCCATCGGACAGGAACTGAAGCTTTCTTT
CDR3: CAWSAHRTGTEAFF

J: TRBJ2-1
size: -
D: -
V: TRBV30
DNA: TGTGCCTGGACCTCCACTCGTAATGAGCAGTTCTTC
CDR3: CAWTSTRNEQFF

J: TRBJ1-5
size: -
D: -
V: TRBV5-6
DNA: TGTGCCAGCAGCCTCCCAGGTCAGCCCCAGCATTTT
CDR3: CASSLPGQPQHF

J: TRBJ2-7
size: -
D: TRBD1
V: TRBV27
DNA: TGTGCCAGCAGTTCCCCGGACAGGGGGACCTACGAGCAGTACTTC
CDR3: CASSSPDRGTYEQYF

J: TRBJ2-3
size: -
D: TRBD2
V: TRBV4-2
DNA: TGTGCCAGCAGCCGTCCGACTAGCGGGAGGGATACGCAGTATTTT
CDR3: CASSRPTSGRDTQYF

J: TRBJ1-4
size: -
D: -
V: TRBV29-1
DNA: TGCAGCGTACTAAGGGGAATGAACGAAAAACTGTTTTTT
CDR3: CSVLRGMNEKLFF

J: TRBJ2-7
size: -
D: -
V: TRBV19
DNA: TGTGCCAGTAGTCCACGGACACGACACTACGAGCAGTACTTC
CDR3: CASSPRTRHYEQYF

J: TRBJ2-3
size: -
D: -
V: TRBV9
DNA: TGTGCCAGCAGCTCTAACGCGGATACGCAGTATTTT
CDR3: CASSSNADTQYF

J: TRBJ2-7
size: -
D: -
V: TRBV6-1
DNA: TGTGCCAGCAGTGAACCCGGGACACCGGGGAAGCAGTACTTC
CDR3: CASSEPGTPGKQYF